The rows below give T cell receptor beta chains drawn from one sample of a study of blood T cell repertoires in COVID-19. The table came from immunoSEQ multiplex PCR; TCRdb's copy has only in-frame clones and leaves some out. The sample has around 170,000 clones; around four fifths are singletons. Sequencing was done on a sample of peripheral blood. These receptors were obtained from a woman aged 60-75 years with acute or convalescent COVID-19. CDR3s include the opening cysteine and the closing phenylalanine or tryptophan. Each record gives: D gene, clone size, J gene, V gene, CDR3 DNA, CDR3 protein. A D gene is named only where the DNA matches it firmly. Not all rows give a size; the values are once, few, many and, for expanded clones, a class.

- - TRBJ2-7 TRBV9 TGTGCCAGCAGCGTAACCGGGGCCTACGAGCAGTACTTC CASSVTGAYEQYF
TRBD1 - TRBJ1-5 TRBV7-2 TGTGCCAGCAGCCCCAATCAGGGGGCGATGGATCAGCCCCAGCATTTT CASSPNQGAMDQPQHF
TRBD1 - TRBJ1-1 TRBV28 TGTGCCAGCAGTTCCCAGACAGGGCCCACTGAAGCTTTCTTT CASSSQTGPTEAFF
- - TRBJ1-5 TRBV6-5 TGTGTAACTACTCCGGGGGGGGCGCAACAGCCCCAGCATTTT CVTTPGGAQQPQHF
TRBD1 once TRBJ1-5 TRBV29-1 TGCAGCGTCCGACAGGGGAATCAGCCCCAGCATTTT CSVRQGNQPQHF
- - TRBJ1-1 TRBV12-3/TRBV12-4 TGTGCCAGCAGTTCGGGTCCCCGTGGGTTCTTT CASSSGPRGFF
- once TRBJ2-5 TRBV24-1 TGTGCCACCAGTGAGCAGGCCTGGGAGACCCAGTACTTC CATSEQAWETQYF
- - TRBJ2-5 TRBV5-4 TGTGCCAGCAGCTTGGATTTTGGAGTGGCCCAGTACTTC CASSLDFGVAQYF
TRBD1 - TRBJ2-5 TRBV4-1 TGCGCCAGCAGCCAAGGACAGGGCCAAGGGACCCAGTACTTC CASSQGQGQGTQYF
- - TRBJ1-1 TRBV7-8 TGTGCCAGCAGCTTAGAAGGGTCGGGGGCTGAAGCTTTCTTT CASSLEGSGAEAFF
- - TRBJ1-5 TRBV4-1 TGCGCCAGCAGCCAAGGACAGCTCAATCAGCCCCAGCATTTT CASSQGQLNQPQHF
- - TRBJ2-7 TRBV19 TGTGCCAGTAGTTCCTTAGGCAGGAACCCCTACGAGCAGTACTTC CASSSLGRNPYEQYF
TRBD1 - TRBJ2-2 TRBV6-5 TGTGCCAGCAGAGGCCGGACAGGGGGGACCGGGGAGCTGTTTTTT CASRGRTGGTGELFF
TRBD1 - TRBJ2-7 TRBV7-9 TGTGCCAGCAGCCAGACGGCGGGACAGGGGACCGAGCAGTACTTC CASSQTAGQGTEQYF